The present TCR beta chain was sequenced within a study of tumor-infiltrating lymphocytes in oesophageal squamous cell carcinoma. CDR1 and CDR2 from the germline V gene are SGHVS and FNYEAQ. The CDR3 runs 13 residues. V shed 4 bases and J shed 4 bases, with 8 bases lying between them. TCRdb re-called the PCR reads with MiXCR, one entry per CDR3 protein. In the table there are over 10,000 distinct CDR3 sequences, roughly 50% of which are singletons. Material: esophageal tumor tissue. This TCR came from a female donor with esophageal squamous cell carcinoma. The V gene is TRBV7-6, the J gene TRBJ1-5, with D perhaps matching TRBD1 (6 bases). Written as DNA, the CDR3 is TGTGCCAGCAGCTCGGACAGAAATCAGCCCCAGCATTTT. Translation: CASSSDRNQPQHF.